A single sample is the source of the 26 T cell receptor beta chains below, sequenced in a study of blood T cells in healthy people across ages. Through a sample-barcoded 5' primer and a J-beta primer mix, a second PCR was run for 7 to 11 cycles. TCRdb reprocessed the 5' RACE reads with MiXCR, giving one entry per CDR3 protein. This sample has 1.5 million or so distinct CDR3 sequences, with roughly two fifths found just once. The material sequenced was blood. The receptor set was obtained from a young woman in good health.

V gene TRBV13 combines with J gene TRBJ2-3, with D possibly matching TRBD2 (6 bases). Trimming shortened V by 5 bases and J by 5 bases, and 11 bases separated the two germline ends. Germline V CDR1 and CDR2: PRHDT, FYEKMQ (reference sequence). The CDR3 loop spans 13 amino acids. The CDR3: CASSLMGGDTQYF. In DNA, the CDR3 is TGTGCCAGCAGCCTCATGGGGGGAGATACGCAGTATTTT. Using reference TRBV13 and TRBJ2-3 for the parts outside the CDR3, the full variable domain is AAGVIQSPRHLIKEKRETATLKCYPIPRHDTVYWYQQGPGQDPQFLISFYEKMQSDKGSIPDRFSAQQFSDYHSELNMSSLELGDSALYFCASSLMGGDTQYFGPGTRLTVL.

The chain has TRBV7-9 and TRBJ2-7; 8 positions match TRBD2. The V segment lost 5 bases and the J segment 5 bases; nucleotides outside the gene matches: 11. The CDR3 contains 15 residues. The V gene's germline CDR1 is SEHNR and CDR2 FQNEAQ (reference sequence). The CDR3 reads CASSQASGGRNEQYF. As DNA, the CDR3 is TGTGCCAGCAGCCAAGCCAGCGGGGGCCGAAACGAGCAGTACTTC. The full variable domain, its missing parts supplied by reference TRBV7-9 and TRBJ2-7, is DTGVSQNPRHKITKRGQNVTFRCDPISEHNRLYWYRQTLGQGPEFLTYFQNEAQLEKSRLLSDRFSAERPKGSFSTLEIQRTEQGDSAMYLCASSQASGGRNEQYFGPGTRLTVT.

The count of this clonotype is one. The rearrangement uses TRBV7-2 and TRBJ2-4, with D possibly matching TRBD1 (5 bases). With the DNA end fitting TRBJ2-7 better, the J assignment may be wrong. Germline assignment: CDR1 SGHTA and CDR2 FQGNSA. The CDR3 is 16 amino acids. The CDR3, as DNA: TGTGCCAGCAGCGATCCTCGGACACGTACCTCCTACGAGCAGTACTTC. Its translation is CASSDPRTRTSYEQYF.

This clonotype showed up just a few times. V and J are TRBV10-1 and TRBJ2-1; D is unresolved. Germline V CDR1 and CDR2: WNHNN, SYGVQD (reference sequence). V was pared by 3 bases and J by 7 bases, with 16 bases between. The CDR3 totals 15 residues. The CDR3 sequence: CASSDEGFRRNEQFF. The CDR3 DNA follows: TGCGCCAGCAGTGATGAAGGGTTTCGCAGAAATGAGCAGTTCTTC.

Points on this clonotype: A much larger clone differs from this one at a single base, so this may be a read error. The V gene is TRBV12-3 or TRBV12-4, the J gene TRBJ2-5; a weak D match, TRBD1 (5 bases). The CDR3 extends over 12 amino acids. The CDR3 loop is CAGSLRGETQYF. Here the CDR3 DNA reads TGTGCCGGCAGTTTAAGGGGAGAGACCCAGTACTTC.

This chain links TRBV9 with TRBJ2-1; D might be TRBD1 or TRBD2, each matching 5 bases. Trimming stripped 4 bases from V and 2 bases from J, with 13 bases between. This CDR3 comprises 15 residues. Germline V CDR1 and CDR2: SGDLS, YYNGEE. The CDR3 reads CASSPAGATYNEQFF. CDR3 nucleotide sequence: TGTGCCAGCAGCCCCGCCGGGGCGACCTACAATGAGCAGTTCTTC.

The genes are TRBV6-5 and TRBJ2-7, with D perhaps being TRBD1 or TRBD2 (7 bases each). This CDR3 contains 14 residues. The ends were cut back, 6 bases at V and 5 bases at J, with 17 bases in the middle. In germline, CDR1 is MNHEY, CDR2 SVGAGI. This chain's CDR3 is CASRQPRGGNEQYF. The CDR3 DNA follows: TGTGCCAGCAGACAGCCCAGGGGGGGGAACGAGCAGTACTTC.

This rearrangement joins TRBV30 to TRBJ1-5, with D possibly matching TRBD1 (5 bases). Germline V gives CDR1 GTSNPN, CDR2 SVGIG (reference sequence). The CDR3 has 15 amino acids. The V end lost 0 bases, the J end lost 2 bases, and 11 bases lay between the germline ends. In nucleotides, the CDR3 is TGTGCCTGGAGTGTACCGACAGTGGGCAATCAGCCCCAGCATTTT. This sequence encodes CAWSVPTVGNQPQHF.

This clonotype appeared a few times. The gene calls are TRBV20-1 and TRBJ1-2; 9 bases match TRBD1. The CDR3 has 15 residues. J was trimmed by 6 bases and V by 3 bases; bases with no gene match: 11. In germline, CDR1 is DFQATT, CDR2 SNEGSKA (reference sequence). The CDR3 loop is CSARFGGQGYHGYTF. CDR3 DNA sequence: TGCAGTGCTAGGTTTGGGGGACAGGGATACCATGGCTACACCTTC.

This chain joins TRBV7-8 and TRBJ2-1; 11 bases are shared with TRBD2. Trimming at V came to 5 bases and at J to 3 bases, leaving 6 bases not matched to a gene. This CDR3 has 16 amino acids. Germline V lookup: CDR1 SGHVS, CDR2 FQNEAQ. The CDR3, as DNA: TGTGCCAGCAGCATGCGACTAGCGGGGCGCTACAATGAGCAGTTCTTC. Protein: CASSMRLAGRYNEQFF.

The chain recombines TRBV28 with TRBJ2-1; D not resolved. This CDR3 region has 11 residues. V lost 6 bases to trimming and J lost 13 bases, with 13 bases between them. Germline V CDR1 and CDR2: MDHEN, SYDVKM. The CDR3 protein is CASRYGALQFF. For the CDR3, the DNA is TGTGCCAGCAGGTACGGAGCGCTCCAGTTCTTC. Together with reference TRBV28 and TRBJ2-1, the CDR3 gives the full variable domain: DVKVTQSSRYLVKRTGEKVFLECVQDMDHENMFWYRQDPGLGLRLIYFSYDVKMKEKGDIPEGYSVSREKKERFSLILESASTNQTSMYLCASRYGALQFFGPGTRLTVL.

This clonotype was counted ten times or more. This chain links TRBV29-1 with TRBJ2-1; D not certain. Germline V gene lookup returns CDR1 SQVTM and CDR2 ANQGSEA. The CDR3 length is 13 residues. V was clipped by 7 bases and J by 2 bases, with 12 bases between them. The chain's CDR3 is CSASLLTYNEQFF. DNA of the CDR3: TGCAGCGCCAGTCTCTTAACCTACAATGAGCAGTTCTTC.

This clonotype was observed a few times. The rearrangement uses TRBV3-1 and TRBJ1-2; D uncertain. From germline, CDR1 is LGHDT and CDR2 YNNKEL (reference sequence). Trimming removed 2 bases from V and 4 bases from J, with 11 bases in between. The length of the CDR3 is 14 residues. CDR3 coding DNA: TGTGCCAGCAGCCAATACGCAGCGACCTATGGCTACACCTTC. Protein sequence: CASSQYAATYGYTF.

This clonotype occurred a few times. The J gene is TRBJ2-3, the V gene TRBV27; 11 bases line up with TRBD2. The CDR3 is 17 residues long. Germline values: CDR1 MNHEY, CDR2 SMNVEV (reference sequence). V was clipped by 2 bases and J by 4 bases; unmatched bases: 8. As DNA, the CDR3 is TGTGCCAGCAGTTTAAGGTTAGCGGGAGGGAGGCCAGATACGCAGTATTTT. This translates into CASSLRLAGGRPDTQYF.

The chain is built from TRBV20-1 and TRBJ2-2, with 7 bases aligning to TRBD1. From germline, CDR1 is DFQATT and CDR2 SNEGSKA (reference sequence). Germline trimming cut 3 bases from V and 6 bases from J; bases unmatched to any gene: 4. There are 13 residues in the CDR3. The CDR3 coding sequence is TGCAGTGCTAGCGCAACAGGGGCCGGGGAGCTGTTTTTT. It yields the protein CSASATGAGELFF.

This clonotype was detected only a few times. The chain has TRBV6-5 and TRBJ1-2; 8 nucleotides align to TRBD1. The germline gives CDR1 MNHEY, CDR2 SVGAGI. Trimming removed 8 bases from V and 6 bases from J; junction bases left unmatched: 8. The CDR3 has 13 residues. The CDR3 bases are TGTGCCAGCGGCCACAGGGGGGAGGATGGCTACACCTTC. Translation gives CASGHRGEDGYTF.

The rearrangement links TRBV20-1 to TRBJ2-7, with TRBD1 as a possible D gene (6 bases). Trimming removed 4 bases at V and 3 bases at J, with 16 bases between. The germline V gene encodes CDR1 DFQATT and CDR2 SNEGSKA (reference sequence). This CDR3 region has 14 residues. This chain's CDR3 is CSAKVVGRGYEQYF. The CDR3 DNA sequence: TGCAGTGCTAAGGTGGTAGGCAGGGGCTACGAGCAGTACTTC.

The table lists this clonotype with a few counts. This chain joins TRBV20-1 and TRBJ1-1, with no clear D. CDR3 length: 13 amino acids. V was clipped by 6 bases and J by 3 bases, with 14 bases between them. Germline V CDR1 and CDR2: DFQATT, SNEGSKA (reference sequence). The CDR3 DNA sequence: TGCAGTGCGCCCGAGTACCGCGACACTGAAGCTTTCTTT. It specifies CSAPEYRDTEAFF.

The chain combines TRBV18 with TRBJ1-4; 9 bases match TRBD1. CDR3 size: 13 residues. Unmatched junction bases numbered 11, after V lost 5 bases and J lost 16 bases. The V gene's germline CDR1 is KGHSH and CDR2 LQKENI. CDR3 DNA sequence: TGTGCCAGCTCATCAGACTCGGGACAGGGTGCGTTTTTT. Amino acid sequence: CASSSDSGQGAFF.

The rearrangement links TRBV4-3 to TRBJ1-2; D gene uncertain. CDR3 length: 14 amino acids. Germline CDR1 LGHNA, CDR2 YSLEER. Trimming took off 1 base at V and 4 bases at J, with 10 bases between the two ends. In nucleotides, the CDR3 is TGCGCCAGCAGCCAAGCCTCGGGAATCTATGGCTACACCTTC. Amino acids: CASSQASGIYGYTF.

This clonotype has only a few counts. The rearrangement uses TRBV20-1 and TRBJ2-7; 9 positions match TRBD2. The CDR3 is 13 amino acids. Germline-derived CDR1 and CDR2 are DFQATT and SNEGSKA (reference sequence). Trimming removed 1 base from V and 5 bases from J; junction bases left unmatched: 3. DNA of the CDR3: TGCAGTGCTAGAGTTAGCGGGAGCGACGAGCAGTACTTC. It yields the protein CSARVSGSDEQYF.

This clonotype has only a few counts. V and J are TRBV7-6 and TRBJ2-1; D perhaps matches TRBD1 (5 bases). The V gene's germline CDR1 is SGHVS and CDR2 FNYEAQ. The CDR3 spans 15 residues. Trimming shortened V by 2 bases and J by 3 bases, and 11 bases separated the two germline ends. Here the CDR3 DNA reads TGTGCCAGCAGCTTATTCCTAGGGGTCTACAATGAGCAGTTCTTC. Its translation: CASSLFLGVYNEQFF. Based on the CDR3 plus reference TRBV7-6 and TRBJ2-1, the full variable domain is GAGVSQSPRYKVTKRGQDVALRCDPISGHVSLYWYRQALGQGPEFLTYFNYEAQQDKSGLPNDRFSAERPEGSISTLTIQRTEQRDSAMYRCASSLFLGVYNEQFFGPGTRLTVL.

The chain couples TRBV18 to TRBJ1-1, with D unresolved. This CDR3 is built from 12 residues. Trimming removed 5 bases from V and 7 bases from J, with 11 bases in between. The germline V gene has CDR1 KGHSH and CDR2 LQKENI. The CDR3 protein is CASSIAGDEAFF. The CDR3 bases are TGTGCCAGCTCAATCGCTGGAGATGAAGCTTTCTTT.

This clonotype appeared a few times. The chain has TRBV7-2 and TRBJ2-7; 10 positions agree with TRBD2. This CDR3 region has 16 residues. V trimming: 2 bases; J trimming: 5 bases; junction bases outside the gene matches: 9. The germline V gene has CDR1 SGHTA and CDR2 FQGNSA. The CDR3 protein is CASSLSGGAFVHEQYF. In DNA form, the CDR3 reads TGTGCCAGCAGCTTAAGCGGGGGGGCCTTTGTCCACGAGCAGTACTTC.

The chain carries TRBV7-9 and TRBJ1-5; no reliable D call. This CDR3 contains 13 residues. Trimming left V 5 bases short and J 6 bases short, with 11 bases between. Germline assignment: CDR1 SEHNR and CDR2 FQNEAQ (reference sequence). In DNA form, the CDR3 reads TGTGCCAGCAGCCACCGCACGGGTCAGCCCCAGCATTTT. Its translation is CASSHRTGQPQHF.

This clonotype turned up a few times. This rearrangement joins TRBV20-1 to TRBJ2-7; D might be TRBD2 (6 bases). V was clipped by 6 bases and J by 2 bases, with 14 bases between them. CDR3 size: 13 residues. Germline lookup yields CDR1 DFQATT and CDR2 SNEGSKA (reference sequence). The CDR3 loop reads CSASGLGAYEQYF. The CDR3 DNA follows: TGCAGTGCCTCGGGACTCGGAGCCTACGAGCAGTACTTC.